Listed here are 5 T cell receptor beta chains from one sample, sequenced in a study of blood T cell repertoires in COVID-19. The table came from immunoSEQ multiplex PCR; TCRdb's copy has only in-frame clones and leaves some out. The table lists about 100,000 clones, 65% to 85% of them singletons. Material for sequencing was peripheral blood. These receptors all stem from a man in his sixties with acute or convalescent COVID-19.

The CDR3 sequence: CASSPGNNEQFF. CDR3 sequence (DNA): TGTGCCAGCAGCCCAGGGAACAATGAGCAGTTCTTC. The chain couples TRBV6-6 to TRBJ2-1; a possible D gene is TRBD1 (5 bases). This CDR3 contains 12 residues. Germline CDR1 reads MNHNY; CDR2 reads SVGAGI (reference sequence). Trimming removed 6 bases from V and 5 bases from J, with 8 bases in between.

The V gene is TRBV12-3 or TRBV12-4, the J gene TRBJ2-3, with a possible D match to TRBD1 (5 bases). There are 13 residues in the CDR3. Trimming took off 3 bases at V and 7 bases at J, with 11 bases between the two ends. The CDR3 coding sequence is TGTGCCAGCAGTTTCCAGGGTTTGAATACGCAGTATTTT. Translated, it gives CASSFQGLNTQYF.

V gene TRBV7-2 combines with J gene TRBJ1-4; D may be TRBD1 (5 bases). Germline V CDR1 and CDR2: SGHTA, FQGNSA. The CDR3 sequence is 15 residues long. Trimming removed 5 bases from V and 7 bases from J, with 17 bases in between. The CDR3 DNA sequence: TGTGCCAGCAGCCAACAAAGGGGATTTTCTGAAAAACTGTTTTTT. This encodes CASSQQRGFSEKLFF.

The rearrangement joins TRBV7-9 to TRBJ2-1; D might be TRBD2 (6 bases). Germline V gives CDR1 SEHNR, CDR2 FQNEAQ (reference sequence). The CDR3 runs to 12 residues. Trimming took off 0 bases at V and 10 bases at J, with 7 bases between the two ends. CDR3 in DNA: TGTGCCAGCAGCTTAGCGGGACTCGAGCAGTTCTTC. Protein sequence: CASSLAGLEQFF.

This chain joins TRBV11-2 and TRBJ2-7, with a weak D call TRBD1 (6 bases). The ends were cut back, 1 base at V and 7 bases at J, with 23 bases in the middle. Looked up from germline, CDR1 is SGHAT and CDR2 is FQNNGV. CDR3 length equals 17 residues. CDR3 nucleotides: TGTGCCAGCAGCTTAGGGGGTGGCACAGGGCCACGCAGGGAGCAGTACTTC. Translation gives CASSLGGGTGPRREQYF.